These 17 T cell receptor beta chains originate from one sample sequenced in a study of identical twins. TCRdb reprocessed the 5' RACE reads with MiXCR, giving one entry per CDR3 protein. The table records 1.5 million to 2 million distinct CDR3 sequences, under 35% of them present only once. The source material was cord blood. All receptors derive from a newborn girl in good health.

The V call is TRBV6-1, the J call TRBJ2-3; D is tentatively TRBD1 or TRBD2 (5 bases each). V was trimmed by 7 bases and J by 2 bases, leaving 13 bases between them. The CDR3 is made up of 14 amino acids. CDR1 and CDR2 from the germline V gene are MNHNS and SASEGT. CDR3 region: CASTGAGPTDTQYF. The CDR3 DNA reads TGTGCCAGCACCGGGGCGGGTCCCACAGATACGCAGTATTTT.

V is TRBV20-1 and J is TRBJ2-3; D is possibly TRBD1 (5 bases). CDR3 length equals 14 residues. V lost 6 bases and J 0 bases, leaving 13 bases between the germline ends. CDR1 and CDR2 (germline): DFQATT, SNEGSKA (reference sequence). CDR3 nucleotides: TGCAGTGCCTCAGGACAAACTAGCACAGATACGCAGTATTTT. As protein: CSASGQTSTDTQYF.

The CDR3 region has the DNA TGTGCCAGCAGCCCACTTAAATTAATGACTAGCGGGAGCCTATGGCGGTCCGGGGAGCTGTTTTTT. Its translation: CASSPLKLMTSGSLWRSGELFF. The chain uses TRBV4-2 and TRBJ2-2, with 12 positions matching TRBD2. CDR3 length: 22 residues. Germline lookup yields CDR1 LGHNA and CDR2 YNFKEQ. V was clipped by 4 bases and J by 6 bases; unmatched bases: 24.

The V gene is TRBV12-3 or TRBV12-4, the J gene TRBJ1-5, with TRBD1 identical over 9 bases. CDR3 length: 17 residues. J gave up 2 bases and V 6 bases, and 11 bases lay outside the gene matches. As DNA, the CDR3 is TGTGCCAGCAGCCCTTCCGGGACAGGGATACGCAATCAGCCCCAGCATTTT. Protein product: CASSPSGTGIRNQPQHF.

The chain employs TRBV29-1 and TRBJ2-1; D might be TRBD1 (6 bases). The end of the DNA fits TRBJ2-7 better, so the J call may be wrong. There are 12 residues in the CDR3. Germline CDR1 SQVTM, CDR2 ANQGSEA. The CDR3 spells CSGRLQGNEQYF. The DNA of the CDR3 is TGCAGCGGGCGACTCCAGGGGAATGAGCAGTACTTC.

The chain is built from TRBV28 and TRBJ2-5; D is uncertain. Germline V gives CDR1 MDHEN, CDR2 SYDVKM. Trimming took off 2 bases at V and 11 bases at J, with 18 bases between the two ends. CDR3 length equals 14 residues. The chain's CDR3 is CASSLILGYNEQYF. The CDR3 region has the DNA TGTGCCAGCAGTTTAATTCTGGGTTACAATGAGCAGTACTTC.

The chain's CDR3 is CSARIVGRSTDTQYF. CDR3 DNA sequence: TGCAGTGCTAGGATCGTGGGGCGTAGCACAGATACGCAGTATTTT. The V call is TRBV20-1, the J call TRBJ2-3; TRBD1 might be the D (5 bases). This CDR3 region has 15 residues. V was shortened by 3 bases and J by 0 bases, with 13 bases between the two germline ends. Germline CDR1 and CDR2: DFQATT and SNEGSKA (reference sequence).

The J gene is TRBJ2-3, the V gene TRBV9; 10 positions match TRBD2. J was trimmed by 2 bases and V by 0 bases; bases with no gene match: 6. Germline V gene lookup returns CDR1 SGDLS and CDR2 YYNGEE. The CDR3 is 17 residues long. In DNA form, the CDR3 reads TGTGCCAGCAGCGTAGACCCTAGCGGGGGCCTCACAGATACGCAGTATTTT. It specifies CASSVDPSGGLTDTQYF.

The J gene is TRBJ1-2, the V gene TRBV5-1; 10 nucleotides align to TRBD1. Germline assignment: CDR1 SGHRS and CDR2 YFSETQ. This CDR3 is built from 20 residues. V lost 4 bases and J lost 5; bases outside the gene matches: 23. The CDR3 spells CASSGAVLTGGETGRYGYTF. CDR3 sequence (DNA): TGCGCCAGCAGCGGAGCTGTTTTGACAGGGGGCGAAACTGGGCGGTATGGCTACACCTTC.

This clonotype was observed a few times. The CDR3 coding sequence is TGTGCCAGCAGTTTATTAGGGGTTGCCCCCAATCAGCCCCAGCATTTT. Translating gives CASSLLGVAPNQPQHF. The J gene is TRBJ1-5, the V gene TRBV28; weak D call: TRBD1 (5 bases). The CDR3 runs to 16 residues. The V and J ends lost 1 base and 3 bases respectively, with 13 bases between them. Per germline, CDR1 MDHEN and CDR2 SYDVKM.

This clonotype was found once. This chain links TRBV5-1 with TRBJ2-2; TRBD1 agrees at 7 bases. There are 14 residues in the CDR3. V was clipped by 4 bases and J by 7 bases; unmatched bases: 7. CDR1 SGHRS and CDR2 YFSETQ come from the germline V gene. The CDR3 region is CASSIEGAGGELFF. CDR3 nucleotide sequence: TGCGCCAGCAGCATAGAGGGGGCCGGCGGGGAGCTGTTTTTT.

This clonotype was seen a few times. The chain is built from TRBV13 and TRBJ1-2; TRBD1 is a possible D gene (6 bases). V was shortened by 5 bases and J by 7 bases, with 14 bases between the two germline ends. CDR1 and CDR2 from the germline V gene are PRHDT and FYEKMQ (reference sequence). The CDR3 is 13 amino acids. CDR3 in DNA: TGTGCCAGCAGCCAACAGGGAGACTTTGGCTACACCTTC. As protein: CASSQQGDFGYTF.

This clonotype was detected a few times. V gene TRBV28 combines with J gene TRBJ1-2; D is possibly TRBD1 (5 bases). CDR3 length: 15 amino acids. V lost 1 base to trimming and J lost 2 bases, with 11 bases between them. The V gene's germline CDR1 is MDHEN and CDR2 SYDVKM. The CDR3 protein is CASSLSTQANYGYTF. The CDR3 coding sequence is TGTGCCAGCAGTTTATCAACACAGGCCAACTATGGCTACACCTTC.

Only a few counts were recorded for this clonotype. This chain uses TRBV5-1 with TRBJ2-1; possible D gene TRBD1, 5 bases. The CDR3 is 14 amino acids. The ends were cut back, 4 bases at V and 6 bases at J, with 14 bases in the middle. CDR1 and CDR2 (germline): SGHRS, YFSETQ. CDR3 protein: CASSGALKGNEQFF. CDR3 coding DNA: TGCGCCAGCAGCGGGGCCCTTAAGGGCAATGAGCAGTTCTTC.

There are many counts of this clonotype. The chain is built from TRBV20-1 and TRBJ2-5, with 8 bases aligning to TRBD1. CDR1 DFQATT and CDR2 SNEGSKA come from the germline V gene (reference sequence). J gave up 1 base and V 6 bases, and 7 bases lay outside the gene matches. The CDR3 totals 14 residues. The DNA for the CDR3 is TGCAGTGCAGCAGACAGGGGAAGCCAAGAGACCCAGTACTTC. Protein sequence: CSAADRGSQETQYF.

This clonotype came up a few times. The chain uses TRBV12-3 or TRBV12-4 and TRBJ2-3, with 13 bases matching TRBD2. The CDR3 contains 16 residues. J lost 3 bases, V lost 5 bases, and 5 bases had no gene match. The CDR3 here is CASSQTSGGITDTQYF. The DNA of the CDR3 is TGTGCCAGCAGTCAGACTAGCGGGGGGATTACAGATACGCAGTATTTT.

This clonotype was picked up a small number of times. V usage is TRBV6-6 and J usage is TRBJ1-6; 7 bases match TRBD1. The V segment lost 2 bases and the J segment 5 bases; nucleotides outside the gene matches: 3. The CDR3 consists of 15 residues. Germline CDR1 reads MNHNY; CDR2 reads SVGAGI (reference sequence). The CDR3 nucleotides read TGTGCCAGCAGTTACCCAGGGACAGATAATTCACCCCTCCACTTT. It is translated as CASSYPGTDNSPLHF.